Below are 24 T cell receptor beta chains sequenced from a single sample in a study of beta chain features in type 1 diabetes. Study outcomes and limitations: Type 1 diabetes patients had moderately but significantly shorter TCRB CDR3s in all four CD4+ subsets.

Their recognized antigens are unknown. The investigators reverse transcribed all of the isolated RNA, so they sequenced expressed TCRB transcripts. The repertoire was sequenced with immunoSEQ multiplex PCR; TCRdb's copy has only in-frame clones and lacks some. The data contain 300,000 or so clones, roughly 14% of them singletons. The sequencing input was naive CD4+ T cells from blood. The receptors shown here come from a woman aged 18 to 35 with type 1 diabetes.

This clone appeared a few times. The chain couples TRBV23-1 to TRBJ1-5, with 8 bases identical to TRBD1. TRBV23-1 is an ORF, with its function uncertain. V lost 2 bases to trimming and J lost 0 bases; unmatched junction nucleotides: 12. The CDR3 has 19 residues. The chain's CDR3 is CASSQPDRVPTYSNQPQHF. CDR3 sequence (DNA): TGCGCCAGCAGTCAACCGGACAGGGTCCCAACGTATAGCAATCAGCCCCAGCATTTT.

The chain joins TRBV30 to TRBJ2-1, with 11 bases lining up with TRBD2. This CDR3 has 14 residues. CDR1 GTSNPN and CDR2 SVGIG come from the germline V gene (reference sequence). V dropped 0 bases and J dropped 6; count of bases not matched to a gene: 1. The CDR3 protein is CAWSVGTSGNEQFF. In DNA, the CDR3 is TGTGCCTGGAGTGTTGGGACTAGCGGCAATGAGCAGTTCTTC.

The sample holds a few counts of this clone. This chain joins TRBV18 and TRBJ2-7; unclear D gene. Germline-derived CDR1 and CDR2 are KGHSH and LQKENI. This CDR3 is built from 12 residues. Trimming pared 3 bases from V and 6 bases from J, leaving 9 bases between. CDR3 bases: TGTGCCAGCTCACCCGGAGTAGGCGAGCAGTACTTC. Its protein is CASSPGVGEQYF.

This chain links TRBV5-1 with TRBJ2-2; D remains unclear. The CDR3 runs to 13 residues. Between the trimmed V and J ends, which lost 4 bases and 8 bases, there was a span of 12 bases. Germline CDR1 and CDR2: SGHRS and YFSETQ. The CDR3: CASSPDPEGELFF. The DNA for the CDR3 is TGCGCCAGCAGCCCCGACCCGGAGGGGGAGCTGTTTTTT.

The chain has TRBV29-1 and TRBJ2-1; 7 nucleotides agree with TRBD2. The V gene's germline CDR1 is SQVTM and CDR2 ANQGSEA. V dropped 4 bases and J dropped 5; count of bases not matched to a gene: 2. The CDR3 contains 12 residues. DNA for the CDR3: TGCAGCGTTGCCCGGGGGGACAATGAGCAGTTCTTC. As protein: CSVARGDNEQFF.

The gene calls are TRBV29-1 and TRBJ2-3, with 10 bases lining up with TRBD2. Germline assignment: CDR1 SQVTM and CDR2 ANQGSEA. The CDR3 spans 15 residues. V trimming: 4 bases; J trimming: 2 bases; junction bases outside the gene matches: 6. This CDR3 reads CSVVASGSLTDTQYF. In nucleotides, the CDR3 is TGCAGCGTTGTCGCTAGCGGGAGTCTCACAGATACGCAGTATTTT.

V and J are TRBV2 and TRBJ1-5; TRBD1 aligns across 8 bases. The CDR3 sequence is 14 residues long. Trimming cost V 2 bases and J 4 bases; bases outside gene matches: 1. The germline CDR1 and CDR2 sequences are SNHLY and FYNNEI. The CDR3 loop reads CASSERTGNQPQHF. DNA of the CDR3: TGTGCCAGCAGTGAACGGACAGGGAATCAGCCCCAGCATTTT.

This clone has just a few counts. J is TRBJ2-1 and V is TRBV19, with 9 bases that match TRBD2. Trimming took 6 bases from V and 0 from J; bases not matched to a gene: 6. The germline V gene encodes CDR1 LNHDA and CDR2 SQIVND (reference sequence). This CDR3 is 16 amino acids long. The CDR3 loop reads CASRAYSGGSYNEQFF. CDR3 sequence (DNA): TGTGCCAGTAGGGCCTATAGCGGGGGCTCCTACAATGAGCAGTTCTTC.

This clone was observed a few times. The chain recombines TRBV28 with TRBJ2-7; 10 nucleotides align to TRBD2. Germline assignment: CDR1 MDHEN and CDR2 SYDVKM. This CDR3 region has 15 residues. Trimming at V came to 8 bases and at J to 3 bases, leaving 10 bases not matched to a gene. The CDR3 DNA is TGTGCCAGCCGGACTAGCGGCCCCGACCTCTACGAGCAGTACTTC. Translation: CASRTSGPDLYEQYF.

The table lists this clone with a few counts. The CDR3 nucleotides read TGTGCCAGCAGCGGGACAGGGACGGGTAGGCAGCCCCAGCATTTT. Its translation: CASSGTGTGRQPQHF. The rearrangement joins TRBV27 to TRBJ1-5, with TRBD1 matching over 9 bases. Germline V gene lookup returns CDR1 MNHEY and CDR2 SMNVEV (reference sequence). Germline trimming cut 6 bases from V and 7 bases from J; bases unmatched to any gene: 10. This CDR3 is built from 15 residues.

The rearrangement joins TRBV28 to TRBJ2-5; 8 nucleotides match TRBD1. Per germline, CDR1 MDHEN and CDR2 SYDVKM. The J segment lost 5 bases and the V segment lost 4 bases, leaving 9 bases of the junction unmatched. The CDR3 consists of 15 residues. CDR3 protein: CASSWTTGGRETQYF. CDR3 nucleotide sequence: TGTGCCAGCAGTTGGACCACAGGGGGTCGGGAGACCCAGTACTTC.

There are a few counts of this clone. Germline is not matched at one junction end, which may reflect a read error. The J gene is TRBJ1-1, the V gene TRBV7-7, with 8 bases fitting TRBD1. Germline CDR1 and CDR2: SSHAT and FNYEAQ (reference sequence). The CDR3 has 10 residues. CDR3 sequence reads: CTGGDTEAFF. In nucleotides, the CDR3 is TGCACAGGGGGGGACACTGAAGCTTTCTTT.

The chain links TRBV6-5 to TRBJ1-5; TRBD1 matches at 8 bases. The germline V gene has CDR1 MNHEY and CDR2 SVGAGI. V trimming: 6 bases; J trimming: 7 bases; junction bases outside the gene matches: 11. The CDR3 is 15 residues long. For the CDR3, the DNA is TGTGCCAGCAGCGAGACAGGGGCGTACGGACAGCCCCAGCATTTT. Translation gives CASSETGAYGQPQHF.

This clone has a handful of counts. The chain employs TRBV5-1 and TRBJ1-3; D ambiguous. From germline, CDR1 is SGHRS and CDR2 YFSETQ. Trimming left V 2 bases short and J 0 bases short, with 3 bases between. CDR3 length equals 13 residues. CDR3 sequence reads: CASSFNSGNTIYF. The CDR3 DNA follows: TGCGCCAGCAGCTTCAACTCTGGAAACACCATATATTTT.

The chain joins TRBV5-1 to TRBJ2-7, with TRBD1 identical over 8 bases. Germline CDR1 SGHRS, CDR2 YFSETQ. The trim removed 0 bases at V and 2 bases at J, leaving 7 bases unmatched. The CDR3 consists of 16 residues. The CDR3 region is CASSLDGQGEAYEQYF. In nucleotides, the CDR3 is TGCGCCAGCAGCTTGGATGGACAGGGTGAAGCCTACGAGCAGTACTTC.

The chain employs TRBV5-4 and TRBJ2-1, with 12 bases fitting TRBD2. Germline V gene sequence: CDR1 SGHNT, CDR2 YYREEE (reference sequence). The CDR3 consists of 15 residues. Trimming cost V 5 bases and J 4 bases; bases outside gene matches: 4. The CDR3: CASRYGTSGYNEQFF. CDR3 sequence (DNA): TGTGCCAGCAGGTACGGGACTAGCGGGTACAATGAGCAGTTCTTC. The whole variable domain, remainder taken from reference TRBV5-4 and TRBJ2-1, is ETGVTQSPTHLIKTRGQQVTLRCSSQSGHNTVSWYQQALGQGPQFIFQYYREEENGRGNFPPRFSGLQFPNYSSELNVNALELDDSALYLCASRYGTSGYNEQFFGPGTRLTVL.

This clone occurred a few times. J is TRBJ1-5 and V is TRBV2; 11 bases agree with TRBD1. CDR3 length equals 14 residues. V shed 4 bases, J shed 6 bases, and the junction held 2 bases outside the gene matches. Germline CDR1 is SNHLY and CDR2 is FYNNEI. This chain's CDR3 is CASSGTGGAQPQHF. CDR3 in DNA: TGTGCCAGCAGTGGGACAGGGGGCGCTCAGCCCCAGCATTTT.

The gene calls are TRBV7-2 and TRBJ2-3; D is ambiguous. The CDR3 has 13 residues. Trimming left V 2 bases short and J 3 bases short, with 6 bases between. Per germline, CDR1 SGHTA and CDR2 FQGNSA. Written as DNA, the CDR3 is TGTGCCAGCAGCTTACAGGATACAGATACGCAGTATTTT. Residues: CASSLQDTDTQYF.

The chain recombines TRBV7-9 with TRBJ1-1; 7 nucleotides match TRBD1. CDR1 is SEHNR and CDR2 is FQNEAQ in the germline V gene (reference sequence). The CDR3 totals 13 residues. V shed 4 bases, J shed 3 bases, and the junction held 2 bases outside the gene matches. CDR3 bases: TGTGCCAGCAGCTCAGGACAGGACACTGAAGCTTTCTTT. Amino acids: CASSSGQDTEAFF.

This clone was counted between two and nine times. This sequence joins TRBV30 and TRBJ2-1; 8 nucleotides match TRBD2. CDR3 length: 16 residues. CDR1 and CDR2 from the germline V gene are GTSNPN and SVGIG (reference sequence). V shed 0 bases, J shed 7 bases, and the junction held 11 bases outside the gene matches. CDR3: CAWSVRGGRSFNEQFF. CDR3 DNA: TGTGCCTGGAGTGTACGTGGCGGGAGGAGTTTTAATGAGCAGTTCTTC.

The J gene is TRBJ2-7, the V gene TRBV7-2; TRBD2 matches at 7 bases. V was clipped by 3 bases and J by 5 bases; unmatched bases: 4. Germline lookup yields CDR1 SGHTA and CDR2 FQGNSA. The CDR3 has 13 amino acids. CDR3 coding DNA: TGTGCCAGCAGCTTCAGCGGGAATAACGAGCAGTACGTC. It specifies CASSFSGNNEQYV.

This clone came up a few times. The CDR3 DNA follows: TGTGCCAGCAGTGAAGGGACAGGGCTCAACTATGGCTACACCTTC. Translation gives CASSEGTGLNYGYTF. J is TRBJ1-2 and V is TRBV6-1, with 8 bases fitting TRBD1. In germline, CDR1 is MNHNS, CDR2 SASEGT. The CDR3 spans 15 residues. The J segment lost 2 bases and the V segment lost 1 base, leaving 3 bases of the junction unmatched.

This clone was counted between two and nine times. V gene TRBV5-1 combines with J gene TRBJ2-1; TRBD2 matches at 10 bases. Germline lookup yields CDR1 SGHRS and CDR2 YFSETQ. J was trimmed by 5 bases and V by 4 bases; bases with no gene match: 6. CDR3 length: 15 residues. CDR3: CASSPLAGANNEQFF. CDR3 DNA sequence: TGCGCCAGCAGCCCCCTAGCGGGAGCCAACAATGAGCAGTTCTTC.

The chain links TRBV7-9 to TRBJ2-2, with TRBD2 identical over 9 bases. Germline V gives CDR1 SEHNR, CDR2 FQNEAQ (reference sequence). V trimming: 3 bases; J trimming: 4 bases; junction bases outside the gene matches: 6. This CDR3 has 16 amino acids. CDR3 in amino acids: CASSFRLAGLTGELFF. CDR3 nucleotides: TGTGCCAGCAGCTTTCGTCTAGCGGGACTCACCGGGGAGCTGTTTTTT.